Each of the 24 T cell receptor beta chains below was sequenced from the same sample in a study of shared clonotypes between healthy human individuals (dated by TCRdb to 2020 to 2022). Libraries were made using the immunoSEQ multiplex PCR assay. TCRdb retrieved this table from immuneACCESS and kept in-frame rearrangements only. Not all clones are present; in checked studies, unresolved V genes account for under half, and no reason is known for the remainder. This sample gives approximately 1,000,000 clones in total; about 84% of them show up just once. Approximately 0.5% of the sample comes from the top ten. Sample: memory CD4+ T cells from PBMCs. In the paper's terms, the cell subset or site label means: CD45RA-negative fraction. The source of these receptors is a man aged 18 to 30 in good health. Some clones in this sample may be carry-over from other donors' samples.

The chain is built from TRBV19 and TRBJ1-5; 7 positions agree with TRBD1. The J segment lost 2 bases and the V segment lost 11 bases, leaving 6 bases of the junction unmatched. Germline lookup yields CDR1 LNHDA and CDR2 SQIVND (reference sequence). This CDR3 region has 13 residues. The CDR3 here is CAASGTGNQPQHF. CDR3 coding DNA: TGTGCCGCCTCCGGGACAGGCAATCAGCCCCAGCATTTT. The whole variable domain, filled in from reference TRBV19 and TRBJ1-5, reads DGGITQSPKYLFRKEGQNVTLSCEQNLNHDAMYWYRQDPGQGLRLIYYSQIVNDFQKGDIAEGYSVSREKKESFPLTVTSAQKNPTAFYLCAASGTGNQPQHFGDGTRLSIL.

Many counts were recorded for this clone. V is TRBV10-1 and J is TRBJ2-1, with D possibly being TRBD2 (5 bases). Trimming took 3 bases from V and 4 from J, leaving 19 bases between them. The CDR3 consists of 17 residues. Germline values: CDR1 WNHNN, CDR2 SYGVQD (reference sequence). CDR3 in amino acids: CASSEKVSRTGYNEQFF. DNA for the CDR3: TGCGCCAGCAGTGAAAAAGTCTCTAGGACTGGGTACAATGAGCAGTTCTTC.

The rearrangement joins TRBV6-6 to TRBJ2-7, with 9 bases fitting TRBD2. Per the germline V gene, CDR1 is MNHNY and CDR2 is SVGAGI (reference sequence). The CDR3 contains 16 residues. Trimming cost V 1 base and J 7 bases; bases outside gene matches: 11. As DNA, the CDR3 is TGTGCCAGCAGTTACTTAAGCGGGAGGATCCTTGAGGAGCAGTACTTC. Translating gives CASSYLSGRILEEQYF.

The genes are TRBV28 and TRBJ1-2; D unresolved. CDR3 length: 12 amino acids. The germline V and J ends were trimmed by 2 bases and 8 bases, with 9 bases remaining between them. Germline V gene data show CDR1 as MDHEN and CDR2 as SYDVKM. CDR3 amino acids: CASSLGSPGYTF. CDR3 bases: TGTGCCAGCAGTTTAGGATCCCCCGGCTACACCTTC.

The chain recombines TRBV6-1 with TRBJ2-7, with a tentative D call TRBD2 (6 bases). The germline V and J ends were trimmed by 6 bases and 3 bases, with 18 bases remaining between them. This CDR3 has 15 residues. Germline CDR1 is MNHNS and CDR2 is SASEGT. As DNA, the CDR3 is TGTGCCAGCAGCGACCCAAACCGGGGGTACTACGAGCAGTACTTC. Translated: CASSDPNRGYYEQYF.

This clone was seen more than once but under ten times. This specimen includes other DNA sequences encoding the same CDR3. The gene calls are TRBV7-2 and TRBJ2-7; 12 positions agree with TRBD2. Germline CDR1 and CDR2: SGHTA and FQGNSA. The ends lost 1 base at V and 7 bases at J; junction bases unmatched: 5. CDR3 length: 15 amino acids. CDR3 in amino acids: CASSLGLAGVGEQYF. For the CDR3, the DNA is TGTGCCAGCAGCTTAGGACTAGCGGGAGTGGGTGAGCAGTACTTC.

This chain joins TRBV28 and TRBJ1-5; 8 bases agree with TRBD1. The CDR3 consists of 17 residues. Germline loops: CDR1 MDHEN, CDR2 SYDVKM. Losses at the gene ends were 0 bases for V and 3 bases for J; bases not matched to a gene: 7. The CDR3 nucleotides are TGTGCCAGCAGTTTATGGGAGAGGGGACAGGACAATCAGCCCCAGCATTTT. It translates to CASSLWERGQDNQPQHF.

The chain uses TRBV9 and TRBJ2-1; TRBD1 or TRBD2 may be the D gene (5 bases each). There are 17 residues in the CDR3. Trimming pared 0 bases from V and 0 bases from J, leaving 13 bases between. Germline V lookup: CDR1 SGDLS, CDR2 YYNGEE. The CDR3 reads CASSVGGSGSSYNEQFF. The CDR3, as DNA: TGTGCCAGCAGCGTAGGGGGGAGCGGTAGCTCCTACAATGAGCAGTTCTTC.

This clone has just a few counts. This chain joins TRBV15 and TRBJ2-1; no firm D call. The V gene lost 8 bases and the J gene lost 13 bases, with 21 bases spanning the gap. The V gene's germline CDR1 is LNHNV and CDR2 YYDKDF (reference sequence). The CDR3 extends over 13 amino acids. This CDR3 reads CATRTSPGGLQFF. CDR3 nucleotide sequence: TGTGCCACCCGCACCTCCCCCGGTGGCCTACAGTTCTTC.

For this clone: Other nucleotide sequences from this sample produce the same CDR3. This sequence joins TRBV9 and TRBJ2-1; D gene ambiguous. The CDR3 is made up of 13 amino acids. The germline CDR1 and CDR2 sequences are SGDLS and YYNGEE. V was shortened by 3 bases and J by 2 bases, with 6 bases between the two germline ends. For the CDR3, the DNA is TGTGCCAGCAGCGGGAGACCCTACAATGAGCAGTTCTTC. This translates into CASSGRPYNEQFF.

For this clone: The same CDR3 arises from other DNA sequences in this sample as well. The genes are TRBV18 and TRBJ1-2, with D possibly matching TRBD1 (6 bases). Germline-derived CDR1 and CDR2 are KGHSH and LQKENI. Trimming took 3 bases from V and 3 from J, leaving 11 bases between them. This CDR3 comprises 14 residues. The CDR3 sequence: CASSPGRGDYGYTF. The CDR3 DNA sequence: TGTGCCAGCTCACCGGGCAGGGGAGACTATGGCTACACCTTC.

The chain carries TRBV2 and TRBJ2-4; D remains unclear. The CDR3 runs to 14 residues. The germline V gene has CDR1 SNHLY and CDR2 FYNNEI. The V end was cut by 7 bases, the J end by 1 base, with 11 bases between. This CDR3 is CASTDPVAKNIQYF. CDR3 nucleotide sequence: TGTGCCAGCACCGACCCGGTCGCCAAAAACATTCAGTACTTC.

The CDR3 spells CASSVEGSGTYEQYF. The CDR3 DNA sequence: TGTGCCAGCAGCGTAGAGGGTAGCGGGACCTACGAGCAGTACTTC. V gene TRBV9 combines with J gene TRBJ2-7; the match to TRBD2 covers 8 bases. The V gene end was trimmed by 0 bases and the J gene end by 2 bases; junction bases not matched to a gene: 4. The CDR3 has 15 residues. Germline loops: CDR1 SGDLS, CDR2 YYNGEE.

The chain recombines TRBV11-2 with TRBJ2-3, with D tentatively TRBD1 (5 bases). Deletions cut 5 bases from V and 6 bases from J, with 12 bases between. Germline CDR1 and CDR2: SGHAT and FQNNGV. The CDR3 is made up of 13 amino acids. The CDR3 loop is CASSQGLSDTQYF. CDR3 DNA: TGTGCCAGCAGCCAGGGCCTGTCGGATACGCAGTATTTT.

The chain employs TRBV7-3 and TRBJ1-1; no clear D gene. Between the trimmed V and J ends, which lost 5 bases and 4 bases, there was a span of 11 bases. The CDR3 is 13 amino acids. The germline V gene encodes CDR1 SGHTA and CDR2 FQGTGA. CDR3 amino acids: CASSAQVLTEAFF. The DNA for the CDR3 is TGTGCCAGCAGCGCACAAGTTCTCACTGAAGCTTTCTTT.

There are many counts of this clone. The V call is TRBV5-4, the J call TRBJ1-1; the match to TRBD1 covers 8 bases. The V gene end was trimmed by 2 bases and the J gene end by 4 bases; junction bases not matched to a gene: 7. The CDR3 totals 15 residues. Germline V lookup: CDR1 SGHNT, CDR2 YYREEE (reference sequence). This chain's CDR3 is CASSLDRGGITEAFF. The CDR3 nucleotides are TGTGCCAGCAGCTTAGACAGGGGCGGGATCACTGAAGCTTTCTTT.

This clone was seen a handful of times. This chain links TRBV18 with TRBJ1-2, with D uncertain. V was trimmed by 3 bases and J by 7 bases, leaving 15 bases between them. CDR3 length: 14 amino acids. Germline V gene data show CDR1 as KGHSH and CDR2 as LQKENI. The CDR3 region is CASSPLVGEGGYTF. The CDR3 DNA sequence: TGTGCCAGCTCACCCCTAGTTGGGGAGGGTGGCTACACCTTC. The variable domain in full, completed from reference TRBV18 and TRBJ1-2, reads NAGVMQNPRHLVRRRGQEARLRCSPMKGHSHVYWYRQLPEEGLKFMVYLQKENIIDESGMPKERFSAEFPKEGPSILRIQQVVRGDSAAYFCASSPLVGEGGYTFGSGTRLTVV.

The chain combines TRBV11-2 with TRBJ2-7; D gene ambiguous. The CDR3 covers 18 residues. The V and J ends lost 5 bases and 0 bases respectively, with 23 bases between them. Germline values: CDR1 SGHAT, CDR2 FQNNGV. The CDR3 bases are TGTGCCAGCAGCCCGGTCGGGCGGCCCCAAGGAAGCTCCTACGAGCAGTACTTC. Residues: CASSPVGRPQGSSYEQYF.

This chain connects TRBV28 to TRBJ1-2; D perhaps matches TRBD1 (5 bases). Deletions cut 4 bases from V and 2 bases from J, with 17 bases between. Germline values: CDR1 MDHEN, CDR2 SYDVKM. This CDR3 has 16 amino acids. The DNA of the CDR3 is TGTGCCAGCAGTTCCCCCCCCCAGGGAGGCAACTATGGCTACACCTTC. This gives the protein CASSSPPQGGNYGYTF.

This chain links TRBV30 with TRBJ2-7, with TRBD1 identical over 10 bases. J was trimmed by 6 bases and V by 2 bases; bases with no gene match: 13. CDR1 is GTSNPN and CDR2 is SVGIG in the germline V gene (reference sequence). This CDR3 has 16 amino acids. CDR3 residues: CAWSTPRDRGRGEQYF. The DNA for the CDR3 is TGTGCCTGGAGTACCCCCCGGGACAGGGGTAGAGGCGAGCAGTACTTC.

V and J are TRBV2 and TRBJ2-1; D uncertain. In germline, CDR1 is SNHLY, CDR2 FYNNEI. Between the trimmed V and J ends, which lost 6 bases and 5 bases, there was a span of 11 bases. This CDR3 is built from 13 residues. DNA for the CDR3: TGTGCCAGCAGGGGCGACTTTAACAATGAGCAGTTCTTC. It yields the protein CASRGDFNNEQFF.

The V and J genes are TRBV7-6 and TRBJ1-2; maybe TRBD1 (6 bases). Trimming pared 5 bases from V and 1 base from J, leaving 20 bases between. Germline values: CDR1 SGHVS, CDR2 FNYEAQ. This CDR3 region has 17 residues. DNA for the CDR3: TGTGCCAGCAGCCGGGGGCCGGCGGGAGGGGGTAACTATGGCTACACCTTC. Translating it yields CASSRGPAGGGNYGYTF.

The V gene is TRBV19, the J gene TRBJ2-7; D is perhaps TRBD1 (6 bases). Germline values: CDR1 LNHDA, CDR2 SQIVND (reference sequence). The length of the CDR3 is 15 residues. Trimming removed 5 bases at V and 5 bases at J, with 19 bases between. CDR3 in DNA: TGTGCCAGTAGTCGTCCCGGGACAAGTTTCCACGAGCAGTACTTC. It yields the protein CASSRPGTSFHEQYF.

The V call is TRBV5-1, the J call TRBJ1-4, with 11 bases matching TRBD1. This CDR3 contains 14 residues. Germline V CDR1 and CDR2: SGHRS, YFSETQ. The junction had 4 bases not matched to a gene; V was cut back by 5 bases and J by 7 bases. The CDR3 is CASRGQGASEKLFF. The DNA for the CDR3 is TGCGCCAGCAGAGGACAGGGGGCGAGTGAAAAACTGTTTTTT. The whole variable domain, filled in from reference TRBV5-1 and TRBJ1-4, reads KAGVTQTPRYLIKTRGQQVTLSCSPISGHRSVSWYQQTPGQGLQFLFEYFSETQRNKGNFPGRFSGRQFSNSRSEMNVSTLELGDSALYLCASRGQGASEKLFFGSGTQLSVL.